The text below deals with one T cell receptor beta chain. Antigen unknown. This record comes from a study of T cell responses to AZD1222 COVID-19 vaccine. General study findings and limits: Unmutated variant regions reportedly attract nearly half of all spike-specific TCRs. The study found Spike-specific TCR breadth and depth rose after two AZD1222 doses.

The CDR3 covers 18 residues. With 0 bases removed from V and 0 bases from J, the gap between germline ends came to 16 bases. CDR1 is SGHRS, CDR2 YFSETQ, per germline. Only in-frame clones appear in the TCRdb table, and some are missing; sequencing was by immunoSEQ multiplex PCR. This sample has some 140,000 clones, with approximately 91% found just once. The receptor was derived from an adult in good health. The material sequenced was peripheral blood, taken on day 0 of AZD1222 vaccination. The V gene is TRBV5-1, the J gene TRBJ2-1; D remains unclear. The CDR3 nucleotides read TGCGCCAGCAGCTTGGCCGTCCCGGCAATGAGCTCCTACAATGAGCAGTTCTTC. This sequence encodes CASSLAVPAMSSYNEQFF.